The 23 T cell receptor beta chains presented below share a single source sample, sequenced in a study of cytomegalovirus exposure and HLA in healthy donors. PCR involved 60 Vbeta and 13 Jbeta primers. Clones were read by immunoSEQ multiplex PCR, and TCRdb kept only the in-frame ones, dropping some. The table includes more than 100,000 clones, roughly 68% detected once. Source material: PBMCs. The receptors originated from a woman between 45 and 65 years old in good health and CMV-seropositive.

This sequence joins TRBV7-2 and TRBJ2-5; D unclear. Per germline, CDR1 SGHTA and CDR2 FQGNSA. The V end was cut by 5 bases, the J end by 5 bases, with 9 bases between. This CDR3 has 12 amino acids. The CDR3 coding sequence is TGTGCCAGCAGCCCCCGGCGGGAGACCCAGTACTTC. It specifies CASSPRRETQYF.

The CDR3 loop reads CASRLQRGRPEAFF. The DNA for the CDR3 is TGTGCCAGCAGGTTACAACGAGGGCGTCCTGAAGCTTTCTTT. The J gene is TRBJ1-1, the V gene TRBV6-1; no firm D call. The V and J ends lost 6 bases and 6 bases respectively, with 17 bases between them. CDR3 length: 14 amino acids. Germline-derived CDR1 and CDR2 are MNHNS and SASEGT.

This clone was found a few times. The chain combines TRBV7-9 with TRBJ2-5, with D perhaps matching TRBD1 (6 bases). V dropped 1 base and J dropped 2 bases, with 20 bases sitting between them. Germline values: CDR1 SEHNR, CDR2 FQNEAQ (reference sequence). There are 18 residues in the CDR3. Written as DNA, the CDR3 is TGTGCCAGCAGCTTAGATACCCCAAGGGGGTCCCGTCAAGAGACCCAGTACTTC. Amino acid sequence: CASSLDTPRGSRQETQYF.

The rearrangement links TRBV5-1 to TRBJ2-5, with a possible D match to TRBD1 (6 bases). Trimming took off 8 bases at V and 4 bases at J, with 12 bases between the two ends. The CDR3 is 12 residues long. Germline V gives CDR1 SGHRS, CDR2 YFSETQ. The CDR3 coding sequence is TGCGCCAGTACCGGGACAACAGAGACCCAGTACTTC. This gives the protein CASTGTTETQYF.

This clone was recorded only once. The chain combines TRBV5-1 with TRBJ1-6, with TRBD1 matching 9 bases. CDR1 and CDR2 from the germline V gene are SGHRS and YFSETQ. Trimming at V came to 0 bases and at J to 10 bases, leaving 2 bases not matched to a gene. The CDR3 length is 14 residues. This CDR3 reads CASSLAGTGSPLHF. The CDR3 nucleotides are TGCGCCAGCAGCTTGGCTGGGACAGGGTCACCCCTCCACTTT.

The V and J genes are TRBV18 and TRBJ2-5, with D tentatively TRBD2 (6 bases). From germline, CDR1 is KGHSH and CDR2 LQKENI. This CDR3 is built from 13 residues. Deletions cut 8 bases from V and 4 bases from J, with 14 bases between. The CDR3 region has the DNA TGTGCCAGCACCGTCCTGGGGGGAGAGACCCAGTACTTC. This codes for CASTVLGGETQYF.

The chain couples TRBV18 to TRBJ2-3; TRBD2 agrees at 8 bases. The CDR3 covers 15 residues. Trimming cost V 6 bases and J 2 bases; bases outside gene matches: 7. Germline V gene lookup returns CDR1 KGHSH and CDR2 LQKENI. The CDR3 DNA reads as TGTGCCAGCTCTTCCGGCGGGGGGCCCACAGATACGCAGTATTTT. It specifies CASSSGGGPTDTQYF.

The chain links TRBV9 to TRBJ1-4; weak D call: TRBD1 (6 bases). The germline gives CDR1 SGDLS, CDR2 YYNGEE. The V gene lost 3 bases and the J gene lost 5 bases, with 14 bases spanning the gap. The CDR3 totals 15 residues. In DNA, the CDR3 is TGTGCCAGCAGCGAAAGTGGACAGCAGAATGAAAAACTGTTTTTT. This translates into CASSESGQQNEKLFF.

CDR3 sequence (DNA): TGTGCCAGCAGCTTAGCAGGGCTAGCCTCCTTCTTC. Translated, it gives CASSLAGLASFF. The rearrangement joins TRBV7-2 to TRBJ2-1, with a tentative D call TRBD2 (5 bases). The germline V and J ends were trimmed by 0 bases and 16 bases, with 13 bases remaining between them. CDR3 length: 12 residues. In germline, CDR1 is SGHTA, CDR2 FQGNSA.

The CDR3 nucleotides read TGCGCCAGCAGCTTGGAGCGCGTCACAGATACGCAGTATTTT. Its translation is CASSLERVTDTQYF. The rearrangement joins TRBV5-1 to TRBJ2-3; D uncertain. The germline V gene has CDR1 SGHRS and CDR2 YFSETQ. This CDR3 is built from 14 residues. V lost 0 bases and J 2 bases, leaving 7 bases between the germline ends.

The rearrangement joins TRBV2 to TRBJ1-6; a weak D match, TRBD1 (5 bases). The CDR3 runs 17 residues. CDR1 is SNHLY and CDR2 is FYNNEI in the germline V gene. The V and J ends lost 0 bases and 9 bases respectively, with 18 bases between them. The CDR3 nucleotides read TGTGCCAGCAGTGAAGCGCTCGCAGGGTCCTCGGGTTCACCCCTCCACTTT. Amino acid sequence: CASSEALAGSSGSPLHF.

This CDR3 is CASSPDGKYGYTF. The DNA for the CDR3 is TGTGCCAGCAGCCCGGACGGGAAGTATGGCTACACCTTC. The chain joins TRBV7-2 to TRBJ1-2; D unresolved. From germline, CDR1 is SGHTA and CDR2 FQGNSA. The CDR3 length is 13 residues. Trimming removed 5 bases at V and 5 bases at J, with 12 bases between. The entire variable domain, with the rest obtained from reference TRBV7-2 and TRBJ1-2, is as follows: GAGVSQSPSNKVTEKGKDVELRCDPISGHTALYWYRQSLGQGLEFLIYFQGNSAPDKSGLPSDRFSAERTGGSVSTLTIQRTQQEDSAVYLCASSPDGKYGYTFGSGTRLTVV.

The CDR3 here is CASSSINTLNTEAFF. The CDR3 bases are TGTGCCAGCAGCTCAATTAACACGTTGAACACTGAAGCTTTCTTT. V is TRBV7-9 and J is TRBJ1-1; the D is unclear. Germline CDR1 is SEHNR and CDR2 is FQNEAQ (reference sequence). The V end was cut by 4 bases, the J end by 0 bases, with 12 bases between. CDR3 size: 15 residues.

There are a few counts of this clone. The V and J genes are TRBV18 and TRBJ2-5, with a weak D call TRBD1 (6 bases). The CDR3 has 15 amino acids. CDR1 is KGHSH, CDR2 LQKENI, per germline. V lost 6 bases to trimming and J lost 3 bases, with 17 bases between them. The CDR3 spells CASSLNQGQKETQYF. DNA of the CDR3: TGTGCCAGCTCCCTTAATCAAGGACAGAAAGAGACCCAGTACTTC.

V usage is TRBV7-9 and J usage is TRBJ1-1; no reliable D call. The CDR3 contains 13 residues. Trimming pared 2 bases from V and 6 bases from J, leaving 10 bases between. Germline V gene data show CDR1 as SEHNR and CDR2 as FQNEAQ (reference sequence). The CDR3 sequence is CASSLTWQAEAFF. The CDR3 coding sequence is TGTGCCAGCAGCTTAACGTGGCAAGCTGAAGCTTTCTTT.

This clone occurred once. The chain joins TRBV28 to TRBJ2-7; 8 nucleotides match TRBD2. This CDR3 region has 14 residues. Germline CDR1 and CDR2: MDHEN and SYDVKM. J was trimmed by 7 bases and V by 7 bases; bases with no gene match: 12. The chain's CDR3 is CASNPGGAGGEQYF. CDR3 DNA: TGTGCCAGCAACCCGGGAGGGGCCGGGGGGGAGCAGTACTTC. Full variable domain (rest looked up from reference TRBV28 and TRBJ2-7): DVKVTQSSRYLVKRTGEKVFLECVQDMDHENMFWYRQDPGLGLRLIYFSYDVKMKEKGDIPEGYSVSREKKERFSLILESASTNQTSMYLCASNPGGAGGEQYFGPGTRLTVT.

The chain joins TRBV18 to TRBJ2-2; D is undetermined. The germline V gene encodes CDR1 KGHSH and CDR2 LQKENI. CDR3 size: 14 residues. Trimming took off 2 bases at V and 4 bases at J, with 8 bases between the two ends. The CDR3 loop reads CASSPSTGTGELFF. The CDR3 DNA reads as TGTGCCAGCTCACCAAGTACCGGCACCGGGGAGCTGTTTTTT.

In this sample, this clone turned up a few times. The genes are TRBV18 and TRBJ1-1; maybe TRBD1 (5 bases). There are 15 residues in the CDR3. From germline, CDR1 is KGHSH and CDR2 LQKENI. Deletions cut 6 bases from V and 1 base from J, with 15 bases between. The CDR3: CASSAFTGGNTEAFF. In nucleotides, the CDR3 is TGTGCCAGCTCGGCCTTCACAGGCGGGAACACTGAAGCTTTCTTT.

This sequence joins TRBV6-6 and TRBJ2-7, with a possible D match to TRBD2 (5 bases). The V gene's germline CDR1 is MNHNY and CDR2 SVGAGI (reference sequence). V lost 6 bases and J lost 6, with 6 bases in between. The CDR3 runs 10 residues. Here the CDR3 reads CASRGSEQYF. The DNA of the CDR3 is TGTGCCAGCAGGGGGAGCGAGCAGTACTTC.

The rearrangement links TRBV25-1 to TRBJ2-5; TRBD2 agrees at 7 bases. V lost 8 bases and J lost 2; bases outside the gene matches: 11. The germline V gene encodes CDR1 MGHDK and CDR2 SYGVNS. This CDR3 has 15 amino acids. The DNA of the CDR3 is TGTGCCAGCGGGGGGGTGGGGGAGGGGCAAGAGACCCAGTACTTC. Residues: CASGGVGEGQETQYF. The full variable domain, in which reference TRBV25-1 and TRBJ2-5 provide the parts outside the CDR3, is EADIYQTPRYLVIGTGKKITLECSQTMGHDKMYWYQQDPGMELHLIHYSYGVNSTEKGDLSSESTVSRIRTEHFPLTLESARPSHTSQYLCASGGVGEGQETQYFGPGTRLLVL.

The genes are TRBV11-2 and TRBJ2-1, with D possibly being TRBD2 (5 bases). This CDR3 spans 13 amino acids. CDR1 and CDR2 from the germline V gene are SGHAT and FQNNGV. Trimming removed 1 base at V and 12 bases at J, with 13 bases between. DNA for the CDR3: TGTGCCAGCAGCTTAGGCAGTTCGGCGGGGCAGTTCTTC. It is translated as CASSLGSSAGQFF.

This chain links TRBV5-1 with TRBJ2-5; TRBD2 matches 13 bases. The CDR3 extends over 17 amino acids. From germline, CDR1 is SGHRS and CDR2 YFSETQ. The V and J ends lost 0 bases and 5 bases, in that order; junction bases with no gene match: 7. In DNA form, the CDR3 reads TGCGCCAGCAGCTTGGTTCCCACTAGCGGGGGGGCCGAGACCCAGTACTTC. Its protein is CASSLVPTSGGAETQYF. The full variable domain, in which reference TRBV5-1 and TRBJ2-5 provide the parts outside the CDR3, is KAGVTQTPRYLIKTRGQQVTLSCSPISGHRSVSWYQQTPGQGLQFLFEYFSETQRNKGNFPGRFSGRQFSNSRSEMNVSTLELGDSALYLCASSLVPTSGGAETQYFGPGTRLLVL.

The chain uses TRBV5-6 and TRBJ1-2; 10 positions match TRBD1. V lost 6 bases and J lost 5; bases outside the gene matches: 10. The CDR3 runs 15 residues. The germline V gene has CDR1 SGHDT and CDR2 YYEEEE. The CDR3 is CASTSRDRGPYGYTF. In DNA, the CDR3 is TGTGCCAGCACCTCGCGGGACAGGGGACCTTATGGCTACACCTTC. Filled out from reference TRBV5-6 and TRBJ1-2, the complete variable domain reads DAGVTQSPTHLIKTRGQQVTLRCSPKSGHDTVSWYQQALGQGPQFIFQYYEEEERQRGNFPDRFSGHQFPNYSSELNVNALLLGDSALYLCASTSRDRGPYGYTFGSGTRLTVV.